Sequencing of this TCR beta chain was carried out in a study of blood T cell repertoires in COVID-19. Study as a whole: Samples came from the United States, Italy and Spain, spanning acute and convalescent COVID-19. Sources were T cells, B-cell-depleted T cells, or PBMCs; the material itself was cDNA or gDNA.

Authors' methods: Quantification of nucleated cells was approximated via reference gene primer amplification. TCRdb's copy holds only in-frame clones and misses some; the assay was immunoSEQ multiplex PCR. From that table come the V and J calls and clone size; the DNA was used to work out D and trimming. The sample shows 20,000 to 25,000 clones, 86% of them seen only once. The CDR3 spans 14 residues. V lost 3 bases, J lost 1 base, and 9 bases lay in between. Per germline, CDR1 SEHNR and CDR2 FQNEAQ (reference sequence). The chain links TRBV7-9 to TRBJ1-1, with D perhaps TRBD1 (5 bases). This TCR derives from a woman of 80 years or more with active or convalescent COVID-19. Material for sequencing was peripheral blood. The CDR3 DNA reads TGTGCCAGCAGCTTGATTGGGGCGAACACTGAAGCTTTCTTT. This gives the protein CASSLIGANTEAFF.